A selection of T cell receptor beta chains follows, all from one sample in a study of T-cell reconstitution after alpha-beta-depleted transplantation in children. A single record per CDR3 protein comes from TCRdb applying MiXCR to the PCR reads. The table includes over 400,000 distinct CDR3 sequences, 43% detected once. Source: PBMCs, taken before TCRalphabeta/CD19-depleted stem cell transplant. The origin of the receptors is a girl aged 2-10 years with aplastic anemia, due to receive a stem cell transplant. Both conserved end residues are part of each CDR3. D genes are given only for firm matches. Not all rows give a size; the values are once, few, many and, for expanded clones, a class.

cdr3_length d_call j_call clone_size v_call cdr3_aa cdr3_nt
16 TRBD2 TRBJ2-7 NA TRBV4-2 CASSQDLTGGPREQYF TGTGCCAGCAGCCAAGATCTCACGGGAGGGCCGCGAGAGCAGTACTTC
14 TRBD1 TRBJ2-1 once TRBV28 CASTLPGQYNEQFF TGTGCCAGCACCCTTCCGGGACAGTACAATGAGCAGTTCTTC
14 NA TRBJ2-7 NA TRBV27 CASSLSGASYEQYF TGTGCCAGCAGTTTAAGCGGAGCGTCCTACGAGCAGTACTTC
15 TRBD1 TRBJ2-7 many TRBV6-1 CASRDLRQGAYEQYF TGTGCCAGCAGGGACCTCCGGCAGGGGGCCTACGAGCAGTACTTC
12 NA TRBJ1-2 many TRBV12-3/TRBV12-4 CASRDSQYGYTF TGTGCCAGCAGGGACAGCCAATATGGCTACACCTTC
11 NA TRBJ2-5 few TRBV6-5 CASRYYETQYF TGTGCCAGCCGCTATTATGAGACCCAGTACTTC
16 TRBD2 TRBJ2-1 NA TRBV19 CASTVGLAGGRNEQFF TGTGCCAGTACGGTCGGACTAGCGGGGGGGCGGAATGAGCAGTTCTTC
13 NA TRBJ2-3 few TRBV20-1 CSATDRGADTQYF TGCAGTGCAACGGACCGAGGGGCAGATACGCAGTATTTT
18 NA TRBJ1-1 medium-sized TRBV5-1 CASSLAYGGAAMNTEAFF TGCGCCAGCAGCTTGGCCTACGGGGGGGCAGCTATGAACACTGAAGCTTTCTTT
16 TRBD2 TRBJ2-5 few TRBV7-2 CASSTNPAGVRETQYF TGTGCCAGCAGCACCAATCCCGCGGGAGTAAGGGAGACCCAGTACTTC
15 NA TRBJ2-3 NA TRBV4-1 CASSQWRGSTDTQYF TGCGCCAGCAGCCAATGGAGGGGAAGCACAGATACGCAGTATTTT
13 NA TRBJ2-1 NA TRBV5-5 CASSSSTLNEQFF TGTGCCAGCAGCTCGTCTACCCTCAATGAGCAGTTCTTC
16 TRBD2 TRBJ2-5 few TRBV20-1 CSAVSSGLAVQETQYF TGCAGTGCAGTATCCTCGGGACTAGCGGTCCAAGAGACCCAGTACTTC
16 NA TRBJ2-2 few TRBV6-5 CASSYKGPANTGELFF TGTGCCAGCAGTTACAAGGGGCCGGCGAACACCGGGGAGCTGTTTTTT
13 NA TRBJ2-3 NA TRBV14 CASCNPYTDTQYF TGTGCCAGCTGTAATCCTTACACAGATACGCAGTATTTT
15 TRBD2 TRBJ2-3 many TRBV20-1 CSARLRTSGRSTQYF TGCAGTGCTAGGCTTCGGACTAGCGGGAGGAGCACGCAGTATTTT
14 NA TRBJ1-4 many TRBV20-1 CSARTDRPNEKLFF TGCAGTGCTAGGACCGACAGGCCTAATGAAAAACTGTTTTTT
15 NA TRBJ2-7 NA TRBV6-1 CASSAGTSLSYEQYF TGTGCCAGCAGTGCCGGGACTTCGCTCTCCTACGAGCAGTACTTC
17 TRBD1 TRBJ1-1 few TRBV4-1 CASSQKELGGKNTEAFF TGCGCCAGCAGCCAGAAAGAGCTAGGGGGCAAGAACACTGAAGCTTTCTTT
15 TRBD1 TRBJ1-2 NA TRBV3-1 CASSRSDRGTYGYTF TGTGCCAGCAGCCGATCGGACAGGGGGACCTATGGCTACACCTTC
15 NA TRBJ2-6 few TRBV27 CASSFGTDRANVLTF TGTGCCAGCAGTTTCGGGACGGATAGGGCCAACGTCCTGACTTTC
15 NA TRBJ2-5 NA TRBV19 CASSPWISDQETQYF TGTGCCAGTAGTCCCTGGATTAGCGACCAAGAGACCCAGTACTTC
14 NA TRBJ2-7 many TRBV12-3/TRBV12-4 CASSLGGRTYEQYF TGTGCCAGCAGTTTAGGGGGACGGACCTACGAGCAGTACTTC
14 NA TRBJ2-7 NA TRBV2 CASSVILSSYEQYF TGTGCCAGCAGTGTAATCCTCAGCTCCTACGAGCAGTACTTC
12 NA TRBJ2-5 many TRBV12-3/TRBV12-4 CASRPSRETQYF TGTGCCAGCAGGCCTAGTAGGGAGACCCAGTACTTC